A single sample gave rise to the 21 T cell receptor beta chains below, sequenced in a study of Graves' ophthalmopathy and Graves' hyperthyroidism. Using RNA transcripts, the TCR beta CDR3 regions were amplified. HTBI primers served in a first-round RT-PCR, which a second-round multiplex PCR followed. In TCRdb, the multiplex PCR reads were re-called with MiXCR into one record per CDR3 protein. In the table there are over a million distinct CDR3 sequences, roughly two fifths of which are singletons. The sequenced sample consisted of peripheral blood or thyroid tissue (not recorded which). The origin of the receptors is an adult man with Graves' hyperthyroidism.

This clonotype was observed many times. V is TRBV11-1 and J is TRBJ1-5; D unresolved. Per the germline V gene, CDR1 is SGHAT and CDR2 is FQDESV (reference sequence). V lost 5 bases and J 3 bases, leaving 14 bases between the germline ends. This CDR3 contains 15 residues. In nucleotides, the CDR3 is TGTGCCAGCAGCCCAAGGTGGCAGTACAATCAGCCCCAGCATTTT. Translation: CASSPRWQYNQPQHF. The entire variable domain, with the rest obtained from reference TRBV11-1 and TRBJ1-5, is as follows: EAEVAQSPRYKITEKSQAVAFWCDPISGHATLYWYRQILGQGPELLVQFQDESVVDDSQLPKDRFSAERLKGVDSTLKIQPAELGDSAMYLCASSPRWQYNQPQHFGDGTRLSIL.

The genes are TRBV6-1 and TRBJ2-2, with D uncertain. Per germline, CDR1 MNHNS and CDR2 SASEGT. Trimming removed 5 bases at V and 3 bases at J, with 7 bases between. CDR3 length: 13 amino acids. CDR3 in amino acids: CASSPDDTGELFF. Here the CDR3 DNA reads TGTGCCAGCAGTCCGGACGACACCGGGGAGCTGTTTTTT.

This clonotype came up many times. The V and J genes are TRBV15 and TRBJ1-1; D is ambiguous. V lost 0 bases to trimming and J lost 0 bases, with 11 bases between them. The CDR3 has 16 amino acids. Germline V lookup: CDR1 LNHNV, CDR2 YYDKDF (reference sequence). DNA for the CDR3: TGTGCCACCAGCAGAGACCAGCTCCCAATGAACACTGAAGCTTTCTTT. It yields the protein CATSRDQLPMNTEAFF.

This clonotype was seen ten or more times. The CDR3 spells CASSLYSRETQYF. The CDR3 region has the DNA TGTGCCAGCAGCTTATACTCTAGAGAGACCCAGTACTTC. This sequence joins TRBV7-2 and TRBJ2-5, with D unresolved. This CDR3 is built from 13 residues. The V gene's germline CDR1 is SGHTA and CDR2 FQGNSA. Trimming took 2 bases from V and 4 from J, leaving 8 bases between them.

The V and J genes are TRBV10-3 and TRBJ1-1; the D gene is possibly TRBD1 (5 bases). V lost 2 bases and J lost 6, with 10 bases in between. The CDR3 is 13 amino acids. Germline V gene lookup returns CDR1 ENHRY and CDR2 SYGVKD. As DNA, the CDR3 is TGTGCCATCAGTGAGAGCCAGGGCGCTGAAGCTTTCTTT. It translates to CAISESQGAEAFF.

The chain links TRBV10-3 to TRBJ2-7, with D tentatively TRBD2 (6 bases). V gave up 10 bases and J gave up 6 bases, with 25 bases separating them. CDR1 is ENHRY, CDR2 SYGVKD, per germline. The CDR3 is 15 residues long. For the CDR3, the DNA is TGTGCCACCGGTCTTGTCGGCTGGAGGGCCCCCGAGCAGTACTTC. The encoded protein is CATGLVGWRAPEQYF.

In DNA, the CDR3 is TGCGCCAGCAGCCAAGATCCCCGGGAGACCTACGAGCAGTACTTC. It codes for CASSQDPRETYEQYF. The chain employs TRBV4-3 and TRBJ2-7; a weak D match, TRBD2 (6 bases). The CDR3 contains 15 residues. Between the trimmed V and J ends, which lost 0 bases and 2 bases, there was a span of 11 bases. In germline, CDR1 is LGHNA, CDR2 YSLEER.

This clonotype was seen at least ten times. The chain uses TRBV10-2 and TRBJ1-6, with 9 bases fitting TRBD1. Germline assignment: CDR1 WSHSY and CDR2 SAAADI. The CDR3 consists of 14 residues. J gave up 6 bases and V 6 bases, and 3 bases lay outside the gene matches. CDR3 sequence reads: CASSDRGGNSPLHF. The CDR3 bases are TGCGCCAGCAGCGACAGGGGGGGTAATTCACCCCTCCACTTT.

V usage is TRBV7-8 and J usage is TRBJ2-5; 10 bases are a match to TRBD1. Germline lookup yields CDR1 SGHVS and CDR2 FQNEAQ. J gave up 0 bases and V 6 bases, and 10 bases lay outside the gene matches. The CDR3 extends over 17 amino acids. In DNA, the CDR3 is TGTGCCAGCAGGTCTGGGACAGGGGCTCGAGACCAAGAGACCCAGTACTTC. Encoded protein: CASRSGTGARDQETQYF.

V usage is TRBV20-1 and J usage is TRBJ2-7; 16 nucleotides align to TRBD2. The tail of the sequence fits TRBJ2-1 better, so the J call may be wrong. Per germline, CDR1 DFQATT and CDR2 SNEGSKA (reference sequence). The CDR3 contains 15 residues. The CDR3 is CSAREPGLAGGEQFF. CDR3 DNA: TGCAGTGCTAGAGAACCGGGACTAGCGGGAGGGGAGCAGTTCTTC.

The chain employs TRBV7-2 and TRBJ1-4; no definite D call. From germline, CDR1 is SGHTA and CDR2 FQGNSA. The V gene lost 1 base and the J gene lost 4 bases, with 10 bases spanning the gap. CDR3 length: 15 residues. The DNA of the CDR3 is TGTGCCAGCAGCTTAGAGGTCGGATTTAATGAAAAACTGTTTTTT. Amino acid sequence: CASSLEVGFNEKLFF. Looking up the rest from reference TRBV7-2 and TRBJ1-4 gives the full variable domain: GAGVSQSPSNKVTEKGKDVELRCDPISGHTALYWYRQSLGQGLEFLIYFQGNSAPDKSGLPSDRFSAERTGGSVSTLTIQRTQQEDSAVYLCASSLEVGFNEKLFFGSGTQLSVL.

The chain employs TRBV6-1 and TRBJ1-4, with TRBD1 as a possible D gene (5 bases). The CDR3 length is 15 residues. Trimming stripped 2 bases from V and 8 bases from J, with 15 bases between. Germline values: CDR1 MNHNS, CDR2 SASEGT. The DNA for the CDR3 is TGTGCCAGCAGTGAACCGGGACTGAGGCACGAAAAACTGTTTTTT. It is translated as CASSEPGLRHEKLFF.

This chain links TRBV27 with TRBJ2-7; 11 bases are a match to TRBD1. The CDR3 sequence is 15 residues long. After removal of 8 bases from V and 6 bases from J, the junction contained 12 bases not matched to a gene. Germline CDR1 reads MNHEY; CDR2 reads SMNVEV (reference sequence). DNA of the CDR3: TGTGCCAGCCAGAGAAGCACCGGGACAGGGGGCGAGCAGTACTTC. Protein: CASQRSTGTGGEQYF.

As for this clonotype: A read error may account for a junction end that differs from germline. The J gene is TRBJ1-6, the V gene TRBV25-1; 9 bases fit TRBD1. Germline CDR1 reads MGHDK; CDR2 reads SYGVNS. The CDR3 sequence is 14 residues long. The CDR3 here is CASSYGTGNSPFHF. CDR3 coding DNA: TGTGCCAGCAGTTACGGGACAGGGAATTCACCCTTCCACTTT.

This clonotype was seen many times. The chain joins TRBV20-1 to TRBJ2-7, with TRBD2 matching over 8 bases. The CDR3 is 16 residues long. From germline, CDR1 is DFQATT and CDR2 SNEGSKA (reference sequence). Trimming took 0 bases from V and 4 from J; bases not matched to a gene: 11. CDR3 in amino acids: CSARDIGETSAYEQYF. The CDR3 region has the DNA TGCAGTGCTAGAGATATCGGCGAGACTAGCGCTTACGAGCAGTACTTC.

In its sample, this clonotype was seen once. This chain connects TRBV29-1 to TRBJ1-1; the D is unclear. V was pared by 6 bases and J by 6 bases, with 14 bases between. Germline-derived CDR1 and CDR2 are SQVTM and ANQGSEA. There are 12 residues in the CDR3. CDR3 sequence: CSVWTAEAEAFF. The CDR3 DNA reads as TGCAGCGTCTGGACCGCTGAGGCTGAAGCTTTCTTT.

This clonotype was seen just once. The chain has TRBV7-8 and TRBJ1-5; tentatively, D is TRBD1 (6 bases). Germline-derived CDR1 and CDR2 are SGHVS and FQNEAQ. The V gene lost 6 bases and the J gene lost 13 bases, with 16 bases spanning the gap. CDR3 length: 12 residues. The CDR3 reads CASRSGTRLQHF. CDR3 nucleotides: TGTGCCAGCAGGTCTGGGACACGTCTTCAGCATTTT.

This clonotype was detected only a few times. The V and J genes are TRBV7-8 and TRBJ2-7; D is possibly TRBD2 (5 bases). V lost 1 base and J 2 bases, leaving 9 bases between the germline ends. The CDR3 runs 14 residues. Germline-derived CDR1 and CDR2 are SGHVS and FQNEAQ. The CDR3 loop is CASSLGLIPYEQYF. CDR3 bases: TGTGCCAGCAGCTTAGGACTAATACCCTACGAGCAGTACTTC.

The CDR3 reads CASSLDRAVYEHF. Written as DNA, the CDR3 is TGTGCCAGCAGCTTGGACAGGGCAGTCTACGAGCATTTT. The chain employs TRBV7-2 and TRBJ1-5; 8 nucleotides align to TRBD1. CDR1 is SGHTA and CDR2 is FQGNSA in the germline V gene. The trim removed 3 bases at V and 14 bases at J, leaving 9 bases unmatched. This CDR3 spans 13 amino acids.

The J gene is TRBJ2-5, the V gene TRBV7-8; the match to TRBD1 covers 11 bases. Trimming at V came to 6 bases and at J to 4 bases, leaving 7 bases not matched to a gene. Germline V gene lookup returns CDR1 SGHVS and CDR2 FQNEAQ. This CDR3 has 15 residues. CDR3 sequence reads: CASRSGTGGGETQYF. In DNA, the CDR3 is TGTGCCAGCAGGTCTGGGACAGGGGGGGGAGAGACCCAGTACTTC.

Many counts were recorded for this clonotype. J is TRBJ2-5 and V is TRBV13; D is possibly TRBD1 or TRBD2 (6 bases each). This CDR3 contains 13 residues. Germline-derived CDR1 and CDR2 are PRHDT and FYEKMQ (reference sequence). Trimming took 2 bases from V and 10 from J, leaving 14 bases between them. In nucleotides, the CDR3 is TGTGCCAGCAGCTTACGGGGGCCGGGGATCCAGTACTTC. Encoded protein: CASSLRGPGIQYF.